The 29 T cell receptor beta chains given below trace back to one sample, sequenced in a study of T cells after yellow fever vaccination. TCRdb fed the 5' RACE reads into MiXCR, producing one record per CDR3 protein. Here the sample spans 250,000 to 400,000 distinct CDR3 sequences, approximately 4% being singletons. The material sequenced was PBMCs, taken 15 days after the yellow fever booster vaccination. Source of these receptors: a man between 18 and 35 years old who received the YFV17D yellow fever vaccine.

V usage is TRBV7-2 and J usage is TRBJ2-5; D possibly corresponds to TRBD1 (6 bases). There are 15 residues in the CDR3. V shed 1 base and J shed 5 bases, with 14 bases lying between them. Germline loops: CDR1 SGHTA, CDR2 FQGNSA. DNA for the CDR3: TGTGCCAGCAGCTTAGAGTACAGGGTTTGGGAGACCCAGTACTTC. It yields the protein CASSLEYRVWETQYF.

A few counts support this clonotype. The chain has TRBV7-8 and TRBJ2-5; D may be TRBD1 (7 bases). The V end was cut by 1 base, the J end by 7 bases, with 25 bases between. The V gene's germline CDR1 is SGHVS and CDR2 FQNEAQ. The CDR3 has 18 amino acids. The CDR3 DNA reads as TGTGCCAGCAGCTTAGGCTCTCAGGGGGGAGCGTATAATGGGACCCAGTACTTC. It is translated as CASSLGSQGGAYNGTQYF.

This clonotype was detected ten times or more. J is TRBJ1-6 and V is TRBV5-1; 11 bases agree with TRBD1. CDR1 and CDR2 from the germline V gene are SGHRS and YFSETQ. The CDR3 is 16 amino acids. Trimming cost V 3 bases and J 6 bases; bases outside gene matches: 5. DNA of the CDR3: TGCGCCAGCAGCTACGGACAGGGGGCGACTAATTCACCCCTCCACTTT. Protein: CASSYGQGATNSPLHF.

This clonotype has ten or more counts. The chain has TRBV20-1 and TRBJ1-2, with D perhaps matching TRBD1 (6 bases). Deletions cut 6 bases from V and 0 bases from J, with 14 bases between. This CDR3 is built from 14 residues. Germline V gene lookup returns CDR1 DFQATT and CDR2 SNEGSKA (reference sequence). CDR3 DNA: TGCAGTGCCGCACAGGGAACGGCTAACTATGGCTACACCTTC. This codes for CSAAQGTANYGYTF.

This clonotype was seen many times. The chain is built from TRBV4-3 and TRBJ1-3; D uncertain. The CDR3 is made up of 15 amino acids. Deletions cut 1 base from V and 8 bases from J, with 15 bases between. In germline, CDR1 is LGHNA, CDR2 YSLEER. Written as DNA, the CDR3 is TGCGCCAGCAGCCAAGGCGGTTGGAGGGTGGACACCATATATTTT. This gives the protein CASSQGGWRVDTIYF.

This clonotype was picked up many times. The J gene is TRBJ1-2, the V gene TRBV6-5, with D unresolved. V was clipped by 0 bases and J by 4 bases, with 15 bases between them. Looked up from germline, CDR1 is MNHEY and CDR2 is SVGAGI. The CDR3 loop spans 16 amino acids. For the CDR3, the DNA is TGTGCCAGCAGTTACTCGAGCTTCGTTAAGTCCTATGGCTACACCTTC. It is translated as CASSYSSFVKSYGYTF.

This clonotype appeared a few times. The rearrangement links TRBV3-1 to TRBJ1-6; a weak D match, TRBD1 (6 bases). CDR1 is LGHDT and CDR2 is YNNKEL in the germline V gene (reference sequence). CDR3 size: 14 residues. Trimming took off 3 bases at V and 7 bases at J, with 10 bases between the two ends. The CDR3 region has the DNA TGTGCCAGCAGCCAGGCGACAGGAAATTCACCCCTCCACTTT. Translated: CASSQATGNSPLHF.

This sequence joins TRBV19 and TRBJ2-5; D assignment may be TRBD1 or TRBD2 (6 bases each). In germline, CDR1 is LNHDA, CDR2 SQIVND (reference sequence). Trimming took off 7 bases at V and 4 bases at J, with 16 bases between the two ends. The CDR3 is 14 residues long. CDR3 sequence (DNA): TGTGCCAGTAAGACAGGCGGGATTCCAGAGACCCAGTACTTC. Encoded protein: CASKTGGIPETQYF.

This clonotype has ten or more counts. V gene TRBV9 combines with J gene TRBJ1-3, with D perhaps matching TRBD1 (6 bases). Looked up from germline, CDR1 is SGDLS and CDR2 is YYNGEE. This CDR3 spans 14 amino acids. Trimming took off 3 bases at V and 4 bases at J, with 11 bases between the two ends. The CDR3 DNA is TGTGCCAGCAGCGCAGGGGTGGAAGGAAACACCATATATTTT. Translation gives CASSAGVEGNTIYF.

V usage is TRBV12-3 or TRBV12-4 and J usage is TRBJ2-2; the match to TRBD2 covers 9 bases. CDR3 size: 18 residues. V dropped 6 bases and J dropped 3; count of bases not matched to a gene: 14. The DNA of the CDR3 is TGTGCCAGCAGCCCCCGGTGGAGGGTAGCGGGGGACACCGGGGAGCTGTTTTTT. The encoded protein is CASSPRWRVAGDTGELFF.

This clonotype was detected only a few times. The DNA for the CDR3 is TGTGCCAGCAGCCGGGAGGAAAACATTCAGTACTTC. Its translation: CASSREENIQYF. The chain combines TRBV3-1 with TRBJ2-4, with D perhaps TRBD2 (6 bases). V shed 4 bases and J shed 5 bases, with 6 bases lying between them. The CDR3 spans 12 residues. The germline CDR1 and CDR2 sequences are LGHDT and YNNKEL (reference sequence).

At least ten counts were recorded for this clonotype. The chain joins TRBV4-1 to TRBJ2-2; D possibly corresponds to TRBD1 (7 bases). V shed 4 bases and J shed 6 bases, with 21 bases lying between them. Germline V gene data show CDR1 as MGHRA and CDR2 as YSYEKL. CDR3 length: 17 amino acids. The CDR3 bases are TGCGCCAGCAGCCGCCCAGCGGGCCGACAGGGTCCCGGGGAGCTGTTTTTT. It translates to CASSRPAGRQGPGELFF.

Ten or more counts support this clonotype. V usage is TRBV5-1 and J usage is TRBJ1-1; no clear D. Looked up from germline, CDR1 is SGHRS and CDR2 is YFSETQ. Trimming left V 2 bases short and J 0 bases short, with 11 bases between. The CDR3 contains 15 residues. DNA for the CDR3: TGCGCCAGCAGCTTCCGGGCCGAGATGAACACTGAAGCTTTCTTT. Its protein is CASSFRAEMNTEAFF. Filled out from reference TRBV5-1 and TRBJ1-1, the complete variable domain reads KAGVTQTPRYLIKTRGQQVTLSCSPISGHRSVSWYQQTPGQGLQFLFEYFSETQRNKGNFPGRFSGRQFSNSRSEMNVSTLELGDSALYLCASSFRAEMNTEAFFGQGTRLTVV.

This clonotype was counted at least ten times. V usage is TRBV12-3 or TRBV12-4 and J usage is TRBJ1-1; D uncertain. CDR3 size: 13 residues. With 3 bases removed from V and 4 bases from J, the gap between germline ends came to 9 bases. The CDR3 sequence is CASSFIRSTEAFF. The DNA for the CDR3 is TGTGCCAGCAGTTTTATCAGGTCCACTGAAGCTTTCTTT.

CDR3 sequence: CAISVDTLYEQYF. The CDR3 bases are TGTGCCATCAGTGTGGACACCCTCTACGAGCAGTACTTC. The chain links TRBV10-3 to TRBJ2-7, with D tentatively TRBD1 (5 bases). This CDR3 is 13 amino acids long. Between the trimmed V and J ends, which lost 4 bases and 3 bases, there was a span of 10 bases. Germline assignment: CDR1 ENHRY and CDR2 SYGVKD.

A few counts support this clonotype. V usage is TRBV7-9 and J usage is TRBJ2-1, with TRBD2 matching over 8 bases. The germline gives CDR1 SEHNR, CDR2 FQNEAQ (reference sequence). V lost 5 bases, J lost 0 bases, and 6 bases stayed unmatched. The CDR3 runs to 16 residues. The CDR3 bases are TGTGCCAGCAGCGCGAGCGGGGGCCGCTCCTACAATGAGCAGTTCTTC. Protein: CASSASGGRSYNEQFF.

This sequence joins TRBV29-1 and TRBJ2-5; TRBD1 aligns across 8 bases. There are 14 residues in the CDR3. The germline gives CDR1 SQVTM, CDR2 ANQGSEA. The trim removed 3 bases at V and 3 bases at J, leaving 6 bases unmatched. CDR3 coding DNA: TGCAGCGTTGAGTGGACAGGGCGAGAAGAGACCCAGTACTTC. Protein product: CSVEWTGREETQYF.

The chain recombines TRBV4-1 with TRBJ2-4; D might be TRBD1 or TRBD2, each matching 6 bases. Trimming cost V 0 bases and J 2 bases, with 14 bases left between them. From germline, CDR1 is MGHRA and CDR2 YSYEKL. CDR3 length: 17 amino acids. This CDR3 is CASSQDRTGRTKNIQYF. The CDR3, as DNA: TGCGCCAGCAGCCAAGATCGAACAGGGAGGACCAAAAACATTCAGTACTTC.

This clonotype was counted many times. The chain recombines TRBV7-2 with TRBJ2-1; a possible D gene is TRBD1 (6 bases). Deletions cut 1 base from V and 6 bases from J, with 10 bases between. CDR3 length: 14 residues. Per the germline V gene, CDR1 is SGHTA and CDR2 is FQGNSA. The CDR3 sequence: CASSLEGVGNEQFF. In DNA form, the CDR3 reads TGTGCCAGCAGCTTAGAGGGGGTTGGCAATGAGCAGTTCTTC.

This clonotype was found many times. V usage is TRBV29-1 and J usage is TRBJ2-5, with a possible D match to TRBD1 (6 bases). The CDR3 is 12 amino acids. The germline V and J ends were trimmed by 4 bases and 3 bases, with 9 bases remaining between them. CDR1 SQVTM and CDR2 ANQGSEA come from the germline V gene. As DNA, the CDR3 is TGCAGCGTTGCGGACAGCAAAGAGACCCAGTACTTC. Translation gives CSVADSKETQYF. Supplemented by reference TRBV29-1 and TRBJ2-5, the full variable domain reads SAVISQKPSRDICQRGTSLTIQCQVDSQVTMMFWYRQQPGQSLTLIATANQGSEATYESGFVIDKFPISRPNLTFSTLTVSNMSPEDSSIYLCSVADSKETQYFGPGTRLLVL.

This clonotype showed up many times. This rearrangement joins TRBV30 to TRBJ2-7, with D possibly being TRBD1 or TRBD2 (5 bases each). V lost 4 bases and J lost 6, with 19 bases in between. The V gene's germline CDR1 is GTSNPN and CDR2 SVGIG (reference sequence). This CDR3 comprises 14 residues. The CDR3 loop is CAWIYGGGTGEQYF. The CDR3, as DNA: TGTGCCTGGATCTACGGTGGGGGAACGGGCGAGCAGTACTTC.

This clonotype was observed a handful of times. V is TRBV11-2 and J is TRBJ2-3; D unresolved. Trimming stripped 3 bases from V and 6 bases from J, with 10 bases between. Germline CDR1 SGHAT, CDR2 FQNNGV. The CDR3 totals 13 residues. The CDR3 here is CASSFSPSDTQYF. The CDR3 coding sequence is TGTGCCAGCAGCTTTTCCCCTTCGGATACGCAGTATTTT. Variable domain in full (rest from reference TRBV11-2 and TRBJ2-3): EAGVAQSPRYKIIEKRQSVAFWCNPISGHATLYWYQQILGQGPKLLIQFQNNGVVDDSQLPKDRFSAERLKGVDSTLKIQPAKLEDSAVYLCASSFSPSDTQYFGPGTRLTVL.

This clonotype came up many times. This rearrangement joins TRBV5-1 to TRBJ1-4, with a tentative D call TRBD1 (6 bases). The CDR3 consists of 14 residues. Germline lookup yields CDR1 SGHRS and CDR2 YFSETQ. The V and J ends lost 0 bases and 6 bases respectively, with 9 bases between them. The CDR3 DNA reads as TGCGCCAGCAGCTTGGACGGACAGCATGAAAAACTGTTTTTT. Amino acid sequence: CASSLDGQHEKLFF.

This clonotype was observed at least ten times. The V gene is TRBV11-2, the J gene TRBJ1-1; maybe TRBD1 (5 bases). The CDR3 spans 13 residues. Germline V gene sequence: CDR1 SGHAT, CDR2 FQNNGV. V gave up 1 base and J gave up 7 bases, with 10 bases separating them. The CDR3 loop is CASSLVRGDEAFF. CDR3 nucleotide sequence: TGTGCCAGCAGCTTAGTTCGGGGGGATGAAGCTTTCTTT.

This clonotype was seen at least ten times. This chain links TRBV27 with TRBJ1-1; D ambiguous. The V and J ends lost 6 bases and 3 bases respectively, with 14 bases between them. The CDR3 extends over 14 amino acids. Germline CDR1 reads MNHEY; CDR2 reads SMNVEV (reference sequence). The CDR3 region is CASSKQPGDTEAFF. For the CDR3, the DNA is TGTGCCAGCAGCAAACAGCCTGGGGACACTGAAGCTTTCTTT.

This clonotype showed up many times. V gene TRBV27 combines with J gene TRBJ2-7, with TRBD1 as a possible D gene (5 bases). The CDR3 loop spans 13 amino acids. The V gene lost 3 bases and the J gene lost 5 bases, with 11 bases spanning the gap. Germline lookup yields CDR1 MNHEY and CDR2 SMNVEV (reference sequence). Here the CDR3 reads CASSLQGSNEQYF. In DNA form, the CDR3 reads TGTGCCAGCAGTTTGCAGGGTTCGAACGAGCAGTACTTC.

This clonotype came up a few times. This rearrangement joins TRBV6-2 or TRBV6-3 to TRBJ2-7; D may be TRBD2 (7 bases). CDR1 and CDR2 from the germline V gene are MNHEY and SVGEGT. The V end was cut by 5 bases, the J end by 0 bases, with 17 bases between. This CDR3 comprises 16 residues. The CDR3 is CASSPYLGGPSYEQYV. The CDR3 region has the DNA TGTGCCAGCAGTCCTTATCTCGGGGGGCCCTCCTACGAGCAGTACGTC.

In its sample, this clonotype was seen many times. The V and J genes are TRBV5-1 and TRBJ1-3; the match to TRBD1 covers 8 bases. Germline loops: CDR1 SGHRS, CDR2 YFSETQ. The V segment lost 2 bases and the J segment 2 bases; nucleotides outside the gene matches: 6. The CDR3 spans 16 residues. The chain's CDR3 is CASSLRPGGPGNTIYF. CDR3 DNA: TGCGCCAGCAGCTTAAGACCAGGGGGCCCTGGAAACACCATATATTTT.

The chain uses TRBV20-1 and TRBJ1-5; D possibly corresponds to TRBD1 (5 bases). CDR1 is DFQATT and CDR2 is SNEGSKA in the germline V gene (reference sequence). The V and J ends lost 3 bases and 6 bases respectively, with 15 bases between them. The CDR3 spans 14 residues. Written as DNA, the CDR3 is TGCAGTGCTAGTGGCAGGGCGAGGATTCAGCCCCAGCATTTT. This sequence encodes CSASGRARIQPQHF.